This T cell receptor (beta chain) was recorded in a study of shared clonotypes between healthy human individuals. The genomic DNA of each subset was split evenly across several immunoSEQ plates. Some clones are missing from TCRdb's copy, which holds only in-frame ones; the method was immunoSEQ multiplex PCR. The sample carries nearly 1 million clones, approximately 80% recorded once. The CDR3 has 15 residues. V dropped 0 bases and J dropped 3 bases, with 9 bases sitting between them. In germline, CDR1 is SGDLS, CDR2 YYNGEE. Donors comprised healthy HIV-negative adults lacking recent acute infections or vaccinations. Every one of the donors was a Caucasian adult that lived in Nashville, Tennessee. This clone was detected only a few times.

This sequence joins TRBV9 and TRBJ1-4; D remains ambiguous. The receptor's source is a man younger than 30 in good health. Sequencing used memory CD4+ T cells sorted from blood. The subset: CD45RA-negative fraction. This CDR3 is CASSVDPAANEKLFF. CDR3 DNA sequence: TGTGCCAGCAGCGTAGACCCGGCTGCTAATGAAAAACTGTTTTTT.